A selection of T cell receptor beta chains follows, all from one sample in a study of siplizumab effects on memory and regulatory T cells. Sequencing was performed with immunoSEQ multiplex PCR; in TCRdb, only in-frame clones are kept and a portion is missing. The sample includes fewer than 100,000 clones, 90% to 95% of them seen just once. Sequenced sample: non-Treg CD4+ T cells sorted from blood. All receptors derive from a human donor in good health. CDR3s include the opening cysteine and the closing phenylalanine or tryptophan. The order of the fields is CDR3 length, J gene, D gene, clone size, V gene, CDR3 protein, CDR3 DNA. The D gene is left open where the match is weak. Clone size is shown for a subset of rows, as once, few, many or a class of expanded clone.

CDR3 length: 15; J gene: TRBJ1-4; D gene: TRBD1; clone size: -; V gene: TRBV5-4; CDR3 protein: CASSAVQGDKEKLFF; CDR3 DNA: TGTGCCAGCAGCGCGGTACAGGGGGATAAGGAAAAACTGTTTTTT
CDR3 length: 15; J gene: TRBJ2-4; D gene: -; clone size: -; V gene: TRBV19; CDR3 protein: CASSLGPTQVDIQYF; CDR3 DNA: TGTGCCAGTAGTCTTGGACCAACCCAGGTGGACATTCAGTACTTC
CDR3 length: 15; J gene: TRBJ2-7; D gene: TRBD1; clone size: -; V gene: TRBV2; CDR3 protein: CASRRPGTGYNEQYF; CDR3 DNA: TGTGCCAGCAGACGCCCCGGGACAGGGTATAACGAGCAGTACTTC
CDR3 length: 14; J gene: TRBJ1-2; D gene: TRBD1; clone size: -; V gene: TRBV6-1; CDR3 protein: CASSVTGESYGYTF; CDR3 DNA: TGTGCCAGCAGCGTGACAGGGGAGAGTTATGGCTACACCTTC
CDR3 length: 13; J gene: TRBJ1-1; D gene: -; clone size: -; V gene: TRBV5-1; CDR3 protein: CASSLISGTEAFF; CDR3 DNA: TGCGCCAGCAGCTTGATCTCGGGAACTGAAGCTTTCTTT
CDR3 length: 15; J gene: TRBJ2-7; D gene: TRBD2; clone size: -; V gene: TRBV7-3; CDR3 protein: CASSSRPAGVSEQYF; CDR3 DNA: TGTGCCAGCAGCTCTCGTCCCGCGGGAGTATCCGAGCAGTACTTC
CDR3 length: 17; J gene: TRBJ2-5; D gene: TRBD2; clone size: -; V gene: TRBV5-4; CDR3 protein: CASSLGATSGSSKTQYF; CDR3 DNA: TGTGCCAGCAGCTTGGGGGCGACTAGCGGGAGTAGCAAGACCCAGTACTTC
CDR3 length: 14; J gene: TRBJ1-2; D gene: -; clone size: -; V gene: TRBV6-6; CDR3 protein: CASNSRGRSYGYTF; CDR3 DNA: TGTGCCAGCAACAGCAGGGGAAGAAGCTATGGCTACACCTTC
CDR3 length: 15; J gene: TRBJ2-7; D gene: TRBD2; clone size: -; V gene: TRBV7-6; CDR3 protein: CASSLGGAGVYGQYF; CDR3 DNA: TGTGCCAGCAGCTTAGGCGGAGCGGGAGTTTACGGGCAGTACTTC
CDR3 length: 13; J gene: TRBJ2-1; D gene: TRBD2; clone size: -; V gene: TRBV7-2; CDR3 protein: CASTGLAYGEQFF; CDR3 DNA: TGTGCCAGCACGGGACTAGCATATGGTGAGCAGTTCTTC
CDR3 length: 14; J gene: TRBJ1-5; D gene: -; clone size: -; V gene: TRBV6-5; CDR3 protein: CASSDPGSNQPQHF; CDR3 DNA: TGTGCCAGCAGTGACCCGGGGAGCAATCAGCCCCAGCATTTT
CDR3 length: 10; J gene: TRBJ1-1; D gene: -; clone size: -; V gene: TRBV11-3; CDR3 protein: CASSLARAFF; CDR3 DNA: TGTGCCAGCAGCTTAGCGCGAGCTTTCTTT
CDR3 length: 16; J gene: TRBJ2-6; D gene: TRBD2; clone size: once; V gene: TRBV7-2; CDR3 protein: CASSLREGSGANVLTF; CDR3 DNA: TGTGCCAGCAGCTTAAGGGAGGGCTCTGGGGCCAACGTCCTGACTTTC
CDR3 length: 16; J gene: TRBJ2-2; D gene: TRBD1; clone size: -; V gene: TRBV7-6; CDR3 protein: CASSLEFTGATGELFF; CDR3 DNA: TGTGCCAGCAGCTTAGAATTCACAGGGGCCACCGGGGAGCTGTTTTTT
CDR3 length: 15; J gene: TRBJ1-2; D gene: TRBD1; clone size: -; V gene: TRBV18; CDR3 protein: CASATGGARSRGYTF; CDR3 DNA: TGTGCCAGCGCCACAGGGGGCGCGAGATCTCGTGGCTACACCTTC
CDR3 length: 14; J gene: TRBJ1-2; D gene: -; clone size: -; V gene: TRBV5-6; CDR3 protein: CASYRRGPNYGYTF; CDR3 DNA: TGTGCCAGCTACCGACGAGGCCCTAACTATGGCTACACCTTC
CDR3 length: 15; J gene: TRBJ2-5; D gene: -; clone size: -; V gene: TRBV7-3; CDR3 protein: CASSLMGAIQETQYF; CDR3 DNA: TGTGCCAGCAGCTTAATGGGGGCAATTCAAGAGACCCAGTACTTC
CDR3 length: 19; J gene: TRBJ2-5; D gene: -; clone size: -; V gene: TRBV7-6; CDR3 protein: CASSLGSDGRRRSSETQYF; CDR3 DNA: TGTGCCAGCAGCTTAGGTTCGGATGGGCGGAGGAGGTCATCAGAGACCCAGTACTTC
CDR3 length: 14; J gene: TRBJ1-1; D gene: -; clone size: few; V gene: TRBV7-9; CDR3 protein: CASSLPVMNTEAFF; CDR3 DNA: TGTGCCAGCAGCTTACCAGTCATGAACACTGAAGCTTTCTTT
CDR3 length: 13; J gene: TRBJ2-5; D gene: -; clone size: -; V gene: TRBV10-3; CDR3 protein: CAISMAAAETQYF; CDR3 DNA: TGTGCCATCAGCATGGCTGCCGCCGAGACCCAGTACTTC
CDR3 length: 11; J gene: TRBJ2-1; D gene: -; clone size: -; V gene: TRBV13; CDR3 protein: CASSLETEQFF; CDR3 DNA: TGTGCCAGCAGCTTAGAGACTGAGCAGTTCTTC
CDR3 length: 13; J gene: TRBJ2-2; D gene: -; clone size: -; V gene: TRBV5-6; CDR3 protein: CASSLGRAGELFF; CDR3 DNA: TGTGCCAGCAGCTTGGGGAGGGCCGGGGAGCTGTTTTTT
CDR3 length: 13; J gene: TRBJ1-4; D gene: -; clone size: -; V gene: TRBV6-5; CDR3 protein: CASGIGGNEKLFF; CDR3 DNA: TGTGCCAGCGGAATTGGGGGTAATGAAAAACTGTTTTTT
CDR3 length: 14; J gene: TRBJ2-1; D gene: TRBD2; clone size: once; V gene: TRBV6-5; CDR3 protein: CASSPGLAGREQFF; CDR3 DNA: TGTGCCAGCAGTCCGGGACTAGCGGGGCGCGAGCAGTTCTTC
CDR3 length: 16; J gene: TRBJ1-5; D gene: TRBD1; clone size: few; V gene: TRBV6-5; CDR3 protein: CASSSWTGTGNQPQHF; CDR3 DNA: TGTGCCAGCAGTTCCTGGACAGGGACGGGCAATCAGCCCCAGCATTTT
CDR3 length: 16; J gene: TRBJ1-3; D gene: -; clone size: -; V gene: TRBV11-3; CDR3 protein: CASSLAVRSSGNTIYF; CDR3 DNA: TGTGCCAGCAGCTTAGCAGTTAGGAGCTCTGGAAACACCATATATTTT
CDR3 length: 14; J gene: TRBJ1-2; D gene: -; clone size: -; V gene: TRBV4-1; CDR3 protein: CASSQDPRDSGYTF; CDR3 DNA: TGCGCCAGCAGCCAAGATCCCAGGGACTCTGGCTACACCTTC
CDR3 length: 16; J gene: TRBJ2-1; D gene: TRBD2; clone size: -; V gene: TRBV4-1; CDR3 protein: CASSLVLAGAYNEQFF; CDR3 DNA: TGCGCCAGCAGCTTAGTTCTAGCGGGGGCCTACAATGAGCAGTTCTTC
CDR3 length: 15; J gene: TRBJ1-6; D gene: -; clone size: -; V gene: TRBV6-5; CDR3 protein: CASRATGTDNSPLHF; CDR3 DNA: TGTGCCAGCAGGGCAACCGGGACGGATAATTCACCCCTCCACTTT
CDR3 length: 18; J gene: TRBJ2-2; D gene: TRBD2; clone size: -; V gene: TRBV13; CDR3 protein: CASSLVGLAGGYTGELFF; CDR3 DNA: TGTGCCAGCAGCTTAGTCGGACTAGCGGGAGGGTACACCGGGGAGCTGTTTTTT
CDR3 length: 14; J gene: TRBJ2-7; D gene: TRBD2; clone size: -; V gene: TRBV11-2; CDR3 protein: CASSRTSGSYEQYF; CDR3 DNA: TGTGCCAGCAGCCGGACTAGCGGCTCCTACGAGCAGTACTTC
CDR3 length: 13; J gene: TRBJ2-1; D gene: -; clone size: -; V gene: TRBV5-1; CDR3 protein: CASSAQGYNEQFF; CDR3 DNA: TGCGCCAGCAGCGCACAGGGTTACAATGAGCAGTTCTTC
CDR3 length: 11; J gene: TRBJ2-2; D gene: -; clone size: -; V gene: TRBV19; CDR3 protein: CASRWTGELFF; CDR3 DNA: TGTGCCAGTAGGTGGACCGGGGAGCTGTTTTTT
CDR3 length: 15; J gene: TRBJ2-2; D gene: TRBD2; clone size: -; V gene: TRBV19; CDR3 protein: CASSILAGEAGELFF; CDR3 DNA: TGTGCCAGTAGTATTCTAGCGGGAGAGGCCGGGGAGCTGTTTTTT
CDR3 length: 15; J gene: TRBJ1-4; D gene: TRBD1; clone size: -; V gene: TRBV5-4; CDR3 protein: CASSLDRGRNEKLFF; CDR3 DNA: TGTGCCAGCAGCTTGGACAGGGGGCGTAATGAAAAACTGTTTTTT
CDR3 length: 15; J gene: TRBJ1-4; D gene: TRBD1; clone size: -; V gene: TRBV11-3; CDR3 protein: CASSPSTGGFEKLFF; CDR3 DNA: TGTGCCAGCAGCCCCTCGACAGGGGGATTTGAAAAACTGTTTTTT
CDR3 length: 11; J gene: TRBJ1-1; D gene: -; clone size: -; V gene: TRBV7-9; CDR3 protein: CASSSGHEAFF; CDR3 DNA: TGTGCCAGCAGCTCCGGGCATGAAGCTTTCTTT
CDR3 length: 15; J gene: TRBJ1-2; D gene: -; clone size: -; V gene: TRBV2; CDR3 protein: CASSEGIRSRLGYTF; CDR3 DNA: TGTGCCAGCAGTGAAGGTATAAGGTCGCGTCTTGGCTACACCTTC
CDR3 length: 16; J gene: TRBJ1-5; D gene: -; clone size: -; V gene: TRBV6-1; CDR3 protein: CASSVGAFYSNQPQHF; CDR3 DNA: TGTGCCAGCAGTGTAGGGGCCTTTTATAGCAATCAGCCCCAGCATTTT
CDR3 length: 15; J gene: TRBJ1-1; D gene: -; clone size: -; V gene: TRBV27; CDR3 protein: CASSEIGTANTEAFF; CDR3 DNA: TGTGCCAGCAGTGAAATAGGGACGGCGAACACTGAAGCTTTCTTT
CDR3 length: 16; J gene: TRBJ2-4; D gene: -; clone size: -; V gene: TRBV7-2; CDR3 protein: CASSDMRSEAKNIQYF; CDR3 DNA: TGTGCCAGCAGTGATATGCGGAGTGAAGCCAAAAACATTCAGTACTTC
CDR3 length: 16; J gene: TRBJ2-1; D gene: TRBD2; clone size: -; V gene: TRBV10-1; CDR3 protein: CASSESLAGAYNEQFF; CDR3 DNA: TGCGCCAGCAGTGAGAGTCTAGCGGGGGCCTACAATGAGCAGTTCTTC
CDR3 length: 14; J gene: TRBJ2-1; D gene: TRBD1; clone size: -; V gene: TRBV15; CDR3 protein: CATSIMTGDNEQFF; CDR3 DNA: TGTGCCACCAGCATTATGACAGGGGACAATGAGCAGTTCTTC
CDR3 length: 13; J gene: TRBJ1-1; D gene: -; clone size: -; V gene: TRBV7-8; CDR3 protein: CASSSYTGQQAFF; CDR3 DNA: TGTGCCAGCAGCTCCTATACGGGACAACAAGCTTTCTTT
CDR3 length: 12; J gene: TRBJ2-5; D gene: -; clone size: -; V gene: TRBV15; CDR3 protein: CATSGVGETQYF; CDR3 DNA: TGTGCCACCAGTGGGGTGGGAGAGACCCAGTACTTC
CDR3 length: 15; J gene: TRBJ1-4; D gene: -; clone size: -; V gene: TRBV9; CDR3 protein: CASSVAGRYNEKLFF; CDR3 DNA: TGTGCCAGCAGCGTAGCGGGACGGTATAATGAAAAACTGTTTTTT
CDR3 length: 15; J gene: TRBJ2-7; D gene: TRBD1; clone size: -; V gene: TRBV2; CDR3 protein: CASRRDAGGSYEQYF; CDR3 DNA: TGTGCCAGCAGGAGGGACGCAGGGGGTTCCTACGAGCAGTACTTC
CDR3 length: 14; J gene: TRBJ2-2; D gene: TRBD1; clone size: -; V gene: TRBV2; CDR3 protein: CASSDGRGIGELFF; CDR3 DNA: TGTGCCAGCAGTGACGGCAGGGGGATCGGGGAGCTGTTTTTT